This T cell receptor beta chain derives from a study of blood T cells in healthy people across ages. Findings and limits, study-wide: Fewer expanded clones and more diversity marked long-lived versus aged donors. Those diversity estimates obtained from one million T cells were thought to be underestimates.

Then a second PCR, running about 6 to 12 cycles, was carried out with a sample-barcoded 5' primer and a J-beta primer mix. Each of the cDNA molecules was tagged by a template-switch adaptor with 12 random nucleotides. TCRdb recomputed calls from the 5' RACE reads with MiXCR, one row per CDR3 protein. The table includes about 1.7 million distinct CDR3 sequences, 28% detected once. This clonotype was seen more than once but under ten times. The antigen is unknown. One junction end disagrees with the germline gene, perhaps due to a read error. This CDR3 comprises 14 residues. The germline V gene encodes CDR1 LNHNV and CDR2 YYDKDF (reference sequence).

The sequence derives from a woman in her 30s in good health. Source material: blood. The genes are TRBV15 and TRBJ2-5; possible D gene TRBD2, 6 bases. The CDR3 DNA reads TGTGTCACCAGCAGACGGGACTTTAAAGAGACCCAGTACTTC. This translates into CVTSRRDFKETQYF.